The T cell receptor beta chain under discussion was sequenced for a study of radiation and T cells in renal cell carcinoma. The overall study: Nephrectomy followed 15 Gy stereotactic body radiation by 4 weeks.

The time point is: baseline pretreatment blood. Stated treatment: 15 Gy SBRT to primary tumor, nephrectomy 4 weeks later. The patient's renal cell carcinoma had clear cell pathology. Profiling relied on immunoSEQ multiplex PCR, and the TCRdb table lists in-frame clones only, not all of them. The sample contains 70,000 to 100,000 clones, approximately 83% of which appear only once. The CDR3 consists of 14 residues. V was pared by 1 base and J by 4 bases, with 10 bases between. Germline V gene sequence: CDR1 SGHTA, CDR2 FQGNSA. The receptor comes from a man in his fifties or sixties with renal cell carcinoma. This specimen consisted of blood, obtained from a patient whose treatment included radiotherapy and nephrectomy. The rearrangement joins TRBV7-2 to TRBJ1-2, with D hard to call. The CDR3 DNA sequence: TGTGCCAGCAGCTTAGAGTCAGCCCTCTATGGCTACACCTTC. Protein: CASSLESALYGYTF.